This entry concerns a single TCR beta chain. Study processing details: Reference gene primer amplification gave estimated nucleated cell counts. The protocol was immunoSEQ multiplex PCR, while the TCRdb copy is restricted to in-frame clones and leaves out a portion. V, J and clone size reflect that table, while D and trimming were determined from the DNA. This sample has around 200,000 clones; about 77% occur once, and the top ten carry 2.8%. The source of the sample is a study of blood T cell repertoires in COVID-19. Study-level information: COVID-19 samples collected from the United States, Italy and Spain covered acute and convalescent phases. The analysed material was cDNA or gDNA that came from T cells, B-cell-depleted T cells, or PBMCs.

Germline CDR1 SGDLS, CDR2 YYNGEE. Trimming cost V 4 bases and J 6 bases, with 15 bases left between them. This CDR3 is built from 14 residues. Input material: peripheral blood. The clonotype was recovered from a woman of 80 years or more with active or convalescent COVID-19. This rearrangement joins TRBV9 to TRBJ2-3; a weak D match, TRBD2 (6 bases). The CDR3 DNA follows: TGTGCCAGCAGCCCTACTAGCACCTCGGATACGCAGTATTTT. It yields the protein CASSPTSTSDTQYF.